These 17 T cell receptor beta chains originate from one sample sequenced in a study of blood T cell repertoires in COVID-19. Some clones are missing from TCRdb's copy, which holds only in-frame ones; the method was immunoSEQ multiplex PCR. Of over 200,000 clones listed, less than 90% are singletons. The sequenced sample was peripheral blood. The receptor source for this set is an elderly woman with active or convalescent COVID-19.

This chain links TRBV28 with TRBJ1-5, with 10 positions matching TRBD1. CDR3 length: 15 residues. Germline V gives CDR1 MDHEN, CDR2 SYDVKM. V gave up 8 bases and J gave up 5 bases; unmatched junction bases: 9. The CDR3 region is CASHTPGQGYQPQHF. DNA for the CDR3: TGTGCCAGCCATACTCCGGGACAGGGGTATCAGCCCCAGCATTTT.

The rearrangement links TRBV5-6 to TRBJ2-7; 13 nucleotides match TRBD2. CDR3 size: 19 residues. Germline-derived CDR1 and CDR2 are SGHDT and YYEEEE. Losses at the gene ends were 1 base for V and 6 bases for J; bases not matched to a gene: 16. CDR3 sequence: CASSLRGPLAGGPWGEQYF. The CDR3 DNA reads TGTGCCAGCAGCTTGCGAGGGCCACTAGCGGGAGGGCCATGGGGCGAGCAGTACTTC.

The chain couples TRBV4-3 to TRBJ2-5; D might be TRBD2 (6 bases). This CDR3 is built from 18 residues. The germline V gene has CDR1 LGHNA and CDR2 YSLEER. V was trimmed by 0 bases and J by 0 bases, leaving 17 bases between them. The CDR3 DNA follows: TGCGCCAGCAGCCAAGAGGCGGGGATGAAGAGGTACCAAGAGACCCAGTACTTC. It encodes CASSQEAGMKRYQETQYF.

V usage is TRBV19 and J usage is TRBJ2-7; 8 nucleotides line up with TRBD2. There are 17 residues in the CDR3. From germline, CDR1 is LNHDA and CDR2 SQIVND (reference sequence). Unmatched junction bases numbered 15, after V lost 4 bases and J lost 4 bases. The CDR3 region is CASSKAGGSGRGYEQYF. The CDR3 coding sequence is TGTGCCAGTAGTAAGGCGGGAGGCTCCGGGAGGGGGTACGAGCAGTACTTC.

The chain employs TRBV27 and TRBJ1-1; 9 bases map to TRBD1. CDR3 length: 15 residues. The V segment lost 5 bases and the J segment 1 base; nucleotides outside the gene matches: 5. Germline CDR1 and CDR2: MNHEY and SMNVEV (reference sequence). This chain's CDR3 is CASSPTGQGNTEAFF. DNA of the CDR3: TGTGCCAGCAGTCCAACGGGACAGGGGAACACTGAAGCTTTCTTT.

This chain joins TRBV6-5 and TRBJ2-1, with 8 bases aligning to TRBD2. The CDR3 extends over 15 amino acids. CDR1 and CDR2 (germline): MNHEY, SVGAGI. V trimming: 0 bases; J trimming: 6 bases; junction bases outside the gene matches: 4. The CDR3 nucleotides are TGTGCCAGCAGTTACTCCCTAGCGGGTATCAATGAGCAGTTCTTC. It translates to CASSYSLAGINEQFF.

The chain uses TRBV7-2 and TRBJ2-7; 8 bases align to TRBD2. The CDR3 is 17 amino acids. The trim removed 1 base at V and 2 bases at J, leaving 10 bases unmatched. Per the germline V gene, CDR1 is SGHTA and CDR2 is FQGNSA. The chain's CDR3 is CASSLGLRGGGTYEQYF. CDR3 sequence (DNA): TGTGCCAGCAGCTTAGGCTTGCGGGGCGGGGGGACCTACGAGCAGTACTTC.

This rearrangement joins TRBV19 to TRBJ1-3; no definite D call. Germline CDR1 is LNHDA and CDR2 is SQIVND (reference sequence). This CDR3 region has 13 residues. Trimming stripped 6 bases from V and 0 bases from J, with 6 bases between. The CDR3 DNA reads TGTGCCAGTAGAGGGAGCTCTGGAAACACCATATATTTT. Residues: CASRGSSGNTIYF.

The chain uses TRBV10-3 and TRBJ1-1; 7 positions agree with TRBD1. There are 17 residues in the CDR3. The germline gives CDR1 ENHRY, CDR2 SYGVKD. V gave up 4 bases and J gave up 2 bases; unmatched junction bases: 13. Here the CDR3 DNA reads TGTGCCATCAGTGCCAGGGACAGTCTGGGGAGCAACACTGAAGCTTTCTTT. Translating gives CAISARDSLGSNTEAFF.

The CDR3 loop reads CASSLRQGNTEAFF. CDR3 nucleotide sequence: TGTGCCAGCAGCCTTAGACAGGGAAACACTGAAGCTTTCTTT. The V and J genes are TRBV7-9 and TRBJ1-1; TRBD1 agrees at 7 bases. The CDR3 has 14 amino acids. CDR1 is SEHNR, CDR2 FQNEAQ, per germline (reference sequence). The V gene end was trimmed by 5 bases and the J gene end by 2 bases; junction bases not matched to a gene: 5.

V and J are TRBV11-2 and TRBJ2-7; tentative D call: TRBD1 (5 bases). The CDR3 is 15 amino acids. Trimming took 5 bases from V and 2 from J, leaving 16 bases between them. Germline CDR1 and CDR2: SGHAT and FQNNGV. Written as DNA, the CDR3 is TGTGCCAGCAGCCTGGGGCAGGGTGCCCCCTACGAGCAGTACTTC. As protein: CASSLGQGAPYEQYF.

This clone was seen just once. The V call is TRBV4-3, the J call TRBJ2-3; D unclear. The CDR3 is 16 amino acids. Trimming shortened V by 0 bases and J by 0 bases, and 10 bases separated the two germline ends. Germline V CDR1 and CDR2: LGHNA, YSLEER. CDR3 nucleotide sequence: TGCGCCAGCAGCCAAGATAGTGCGGCGAGCACAGATACGCAGTATTTT. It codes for CASSQDSAASTDTQYF.

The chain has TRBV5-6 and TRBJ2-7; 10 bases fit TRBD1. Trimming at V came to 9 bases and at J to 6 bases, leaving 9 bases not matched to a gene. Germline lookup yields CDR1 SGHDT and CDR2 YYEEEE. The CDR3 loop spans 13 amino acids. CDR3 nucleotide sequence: TGTGCCACCCGGGACAGGGGTTTCGGCGAGCAGTACTTC. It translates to CATRDRGFGEQYF.

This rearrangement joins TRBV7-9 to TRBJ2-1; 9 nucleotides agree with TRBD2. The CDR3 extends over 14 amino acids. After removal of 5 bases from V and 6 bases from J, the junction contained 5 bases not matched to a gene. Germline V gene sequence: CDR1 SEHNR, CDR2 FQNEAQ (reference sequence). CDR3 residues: CASSPGLAINEQFF. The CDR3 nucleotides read TGTGCCAGCAGCCCGGGACTAGCTATCAATGAGCAGTTCTTC.

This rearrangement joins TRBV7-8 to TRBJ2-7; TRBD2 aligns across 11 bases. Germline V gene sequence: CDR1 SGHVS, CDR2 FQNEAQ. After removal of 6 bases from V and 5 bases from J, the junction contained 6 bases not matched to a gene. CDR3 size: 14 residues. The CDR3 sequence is CASRPLAGGNEQYF. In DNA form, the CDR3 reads TGTGCCAGCAGACCTCTAGCGGGGGGTAACGAGCAGTACTTC.

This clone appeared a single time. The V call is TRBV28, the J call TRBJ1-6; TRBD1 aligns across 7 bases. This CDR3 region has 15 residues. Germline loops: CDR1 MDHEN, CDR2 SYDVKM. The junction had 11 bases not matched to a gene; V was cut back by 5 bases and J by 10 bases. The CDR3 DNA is TGTGCCAGCAGTCCACCAGGGGGTTTGTTCTCACCCCTCCACTTT. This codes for CASSPPGGLFSPLHF.

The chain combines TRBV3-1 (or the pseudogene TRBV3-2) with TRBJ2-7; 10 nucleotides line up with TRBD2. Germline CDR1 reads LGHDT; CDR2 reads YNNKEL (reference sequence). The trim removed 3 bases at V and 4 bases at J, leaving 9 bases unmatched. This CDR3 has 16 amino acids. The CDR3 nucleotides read TGTGCCAGCAGCCAGGGTACCTCGGGACTAGCGTACGAGCAGTACTTC. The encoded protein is CASSQGTSGLAYEQYF.